These 10 T cell receptor beta chains originate from one sample sequenced in a study of human T cells and chemical hapten exposure. Each CDR3 protein is one row after TCRdb ran MiXCR on the RACE reads. The sample carries under 40,000 distinct CDR3 sequences, around 12% recorded once. Time point specified: pre-sensitization, week 0. Noted treatment: therapeutic diphenylcyclopropenone sensitization with weekly scalp DPC. Unfractionated whole blood served as the source for total RNA extraction. The specimen was whole blood, collected in connection with sensitization to the hapten diphenylcyclopropenone (DPC). Receptor source: a woman aged 40 to 50 with alopecia areata. Some clones in this sample may be carry-over from other donors' samples.

This clonotype was observed at least ten times. This chain links TRBV18 with TRBJ2-1, with 8 nucleotides matching TRBD1. The V gene end was trimmed by 0 bases and the J gene end by 5 bases; junction bases not matched to a gene: 6. The CDR3 is made up of 16 amino acids. Germline V lookup: CDR1 KGHSH, CDR2 LQKENI. The CDR3 DNA sequence: TGTGCCAGCTCACCACCTTCAGGGGGCGGTCACAATGAGCAGTTCTTC. This translates into CASSPPSGGGHNEQFF.

This clonotype was detected many times. The chain is built from TRBV19 and TRBJ2-2, with D perhaps matching TRBD1 (5 bases). CDR3 length equals 14 residues. Per germline, CDR1 LNHDA and CDR2 SQIVND (reference sequence). Trimming left V 6 bases short and J 4 bases short, with 12 bases between. CDR3 region: CASSRRQPTGELFF. The CDR3 DNA sequence: TGTGCCAGTAGCCGTCGACAGCCCACCGGGGAGCTGTTTTTT. The full variable domain, rest sourced from reference TRBV19 and TRBJ2-2, is DGGITQSPKYLFRKEGQNVTLSCEQNLNHDAMYWYRQDPGQGLRLIYYSQIVNDFQKGDIAEGYSVSREKKESFPLTVTSAQKNPTAFYLCASSRRQPTGELFFGEGSRLTVL.

This clonotype showed up many times. The chain joins TRBV6-5 to TRBJ2-3; no clear D. V lost 2 bases and J lost 0, with 15 bases in between. The germline V gene has CDR1 MNHEY and CDR2 SVGAGI. This CDR3 comprises 17 residues. The CDR3 coding sequence is TGTGCCAGCAGTTACACCTTTAGCAGCTCTAGCACAGATACGCAGTATTTT. Protein product: CASSYTFSSSSTDTQYF.

This clonotype was seen a handful of times. The chain links TRBV5-4 to TRBJ2-5; either TRBD1 or TRBD2 may fit D (5 bases each). This CDR3 comprises 15 residues. V lost 1 base and J lost 4, with 14 bases in between. CDR1 is SGHNT, CDR2 YYREEE, per germline (reference sequence). The CDR3 is CASSLMGEWGETQYF. The CDR3 coding sequence is TGTGCCAGCAGCTTGATGGGGGAGTGGGGAGAGACCCAGTACTTC.

The chain recombines TRBV20-1 with TRBJ1-4, with D maybe TRBD1 (5 bases). Trimming cost V 4 bases and J 11 bases, with 17 bases left between them. Germline CDR1 DFQATT, CDR2 SNEGSKA (reference sequence). This CDR3 is 13 amino acids long. CDR3 bases: TGCAGTGCTAACGCTCCCGGGGCCTCCAAACTGTTTTTT. It translates to CSANAPGASKLFF.

In its sample, this clonotype was seen many times. The chain links TRBV11-2 to TRBJ2-3; 10 bases fit TRBD2. Germline assignment: CDR1 SGHAT and CDR2 FQNNGV. The CDR3 extends over 15 amino acids. V dropped 2 bases and J dropped 3; count of bases not matched to a gene: 2. CDR3 nucleotides: TGTGCCAGCAGCTTACTAGCGGGAGTAACAGATACGCAGTATTTT. Residues: CASSLLAGVTDTQYF.

The chain combines TRBV20-1 with TRBJ1-2; unclear D gene. Germline V CDR1 and CDR2: DFQATT, SNEGSKA (reference sequence). This CDR3 comprises 12 residues. Trimming removed 3 bases at V and 4 bases at J, with 9 bases between. CDR3 residues: CSASPGAYGYTF. The DNA for the CDR3 is TGCAGTGCTAGTCCAGGTGCCTATGGCTACACCTTC.

V is TRBV28 and J is TRBJ1-5; D unresolved. The germline V and J ends were trimmed by 8 bases and 0 bases, with 8 bases remaining between them. CDR1 MDHEN and CDR2 SYDVKM come from the germline V gene. The CDR3 totals 13 residues. The CDR3 bases are TGTGCCAGCGGGGTAGATAGCAATCAGCCCCAGCATTTT. Residues: CASGVDSNQPQHF.

This clonotype has just a few counts. This chain joins TRBV2 and TRBJ2-5; D remains unclear. The CDR3 consists of 14 residues. CDR1 and CDR2 from the germline V gene are SNHLY and FYNNEI. V was pared by 6 bases and J by 0 bases, with 11 bases between. The CDR3 sequence: CASRIGSNQETQYF. In DNA, the CDR3 is TGTGCCAGCAGAATTGGCAGTAACCAAGAGACCCAGTACTTC.

At least ten counts were recorded for this clonotype. V and J are TRBV12-3 or TRBV12-4 and TRBJ1-1, with D possibly being TRBD1 (6 bases). This CDR3 region has 13 residues. Trimming cost V 7 bases and J 2 bases, with 11 bases left between them. The CDR3 reads CASTMTGNTEAFF. The CDR3 DNA sequence: TGTGCCAGCACCATGACAGGAAACACTGAAGCTTTCTTT.